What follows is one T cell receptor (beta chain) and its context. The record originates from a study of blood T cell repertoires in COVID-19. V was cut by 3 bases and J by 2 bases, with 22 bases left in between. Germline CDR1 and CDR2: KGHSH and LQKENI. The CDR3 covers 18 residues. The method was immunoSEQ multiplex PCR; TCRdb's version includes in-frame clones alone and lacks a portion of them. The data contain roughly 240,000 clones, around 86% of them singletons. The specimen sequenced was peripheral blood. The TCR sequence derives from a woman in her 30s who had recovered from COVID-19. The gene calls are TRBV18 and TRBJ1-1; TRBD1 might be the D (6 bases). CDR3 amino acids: CASSPTVLTGSFNTEAFF. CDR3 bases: TGTGCCAGCTCACCTACAGTCCTAACAGGGTCGTTTAACACTGAAGCTTTCTTT.